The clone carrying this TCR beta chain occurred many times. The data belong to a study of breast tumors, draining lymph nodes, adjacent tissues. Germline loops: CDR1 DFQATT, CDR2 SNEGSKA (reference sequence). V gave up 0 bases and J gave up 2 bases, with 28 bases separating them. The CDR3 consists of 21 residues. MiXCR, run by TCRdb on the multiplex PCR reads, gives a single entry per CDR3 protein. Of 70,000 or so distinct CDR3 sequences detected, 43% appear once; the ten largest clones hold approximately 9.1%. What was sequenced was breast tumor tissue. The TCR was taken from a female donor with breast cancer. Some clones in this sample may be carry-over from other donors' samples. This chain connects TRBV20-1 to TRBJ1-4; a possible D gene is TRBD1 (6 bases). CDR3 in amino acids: CSAREVLLTPRQDATNEKLFF. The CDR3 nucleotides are TGCAGTGCTAGAGAAGTCTTACTCACCCCCCGACAGGACGCCACTAATGAAAAACTGTTTTTT.